Given below is one T cell receptor beta chain in context. Data came from immunoSEQ multiplex PCR; TCRdb stores just in-frame clones and leaves some out. This sample has approximately 320,000 clones, with approximately 85% found just once. Germline CDR1 reads SNHLY; CDR2 reads FYNNEI. The CDR3 covers 12 residues. V shed 11 bases and J shed 5 bases, with 12 bases lying between them. The data originate from a study of blood T cell repertoires in COVID-19. Study summary: From T cells, B-cell-depleted T cells, or PBMCs came the material, which was cDNA or gDNA.

The chain uses TRBV2 and TRBJ1-4; D is uncertain. This TCR derives from a human donor in a cohort sampled during active COVID-19. The sample taken for sequencing was peripheral blood. The CDR3 region has the DNA TGTGCCTCTGGACGGGAAAATGAAAAACTGTTTTTT. Translated: CASGRENEKLFF.